These 23 T cell receptor beta chains originate from one sample sequenced in a study of blood T cell repertoires in COVID-19. Using immunoSEQ multiplex PCR, the repertoire was profiled, and TCRdb retains in-frame clones only, with some absent. The sample carries about 370,000 clones, 80% to 90% recorded once. Sequenced input: peripheral blood. These receptors were obtained from a woman in her 30s with COVID-19, enrolled during active disease.

The chain is built from TRBV18 and TRBJ1-4; the match to TRBD1 covers 11 bases. This CDR3 has 14 amino acids. V lost 5 bases to trimming and J lost 8 bases; unmatched junction nucleotides: 4. Germline loops: CDR1 KGHSH, CDR2 LQKENI. The CDR3 loop is CASSGQGAEEKLFF. CDR3 coding DNA: TGTGCCAGCTCAGGACAGGGGGCGGAGGAAAAACTGTTTTTT.

This chain joins TRBV11-2 and TRBJ1-1; a weak D match, TRBD1 (5 bases). The CDR3 has 16 residues. Deletions cut 2 bases from V and 1 base from J, with 14 bases between. The germline V gene has CDR1 SGHAT and CDR2 FQNNGV. The CDR3 here is CASSLSPGQPNTEAFF. As DNA, the CDR3 is TGTGCCAGCAGCTTAAGTCCAGGGCAGCCGAACACTGAAGCTTTCTTT.

The genes are TRBV27 and TRBJ1-1; 9 positions match TRBD1. This CDR3 has 17 amino acids. Losses at the gene ends were 2 bases for V and 3 bases for J; bases not matched to a gene: 10. Germline V gives CDR1 MNHEY, CDR2 SMNVEV (reference sequence). CDR3: CASSLNGQGHGDTEAFF. CDR3 coding DNA: TGTGCCAGCAGTTTAAACGGACAGGGGCACGGGGACACTGAAGCTTTCTTT.

V gene TRBV27 combines with J gene TRBJ1-1, with D hard to call. Germline CDR1 MNHEY, CDR2 SMNVEV (reference sequence). The CDR3 is 15 amino acids. The ends were cut back, 0 bases at V and 3 bases at J, with 11 bases in the middle. The CDR3 DNA follows: TGTGCCAGCAGTTTATCGGCCCGCAGTTACACTGAAGCTTTCTTT. Translating it yields CASSLSARSYTEAFF.

V is TRBV10-3 and J is TRBJ2-3; the match to TRBD2 covers 15 bases. Germline V gene data show CDR1 as ENHRY and CDR2 as SYGVKD. V trimming: 7 bases; J trimming: 6 bases; junction bases outside the gene matches: 8. The CDR3 has 16 residues. The CDR3 nucleotides read TGTGCCATCACACGGACTAGCGGGGGGGCCGCGGATACGCAGTATTTT. It encodes CAITRTSGGAADTQYF.

The V call is TRBV2, the J call TRBJ2-2; D is undetermined. Germline-derived CDR1 and CDR2 are SNHLY and FYNNEI. The CDR3 loop spans 14 amino acids. Deletions cut 6 bases from V and 2 bases from J, with 10 bases between. The CDR3 nucleotides are TGTGCCAGCAGAGTCACACAAAACACCGGGGAGCTGTTTTTT. Its translation: CASRVTQNTGELFF.

This clone was observed a single time. The rearrangement links TRBV19 to TRBJ2-3, with TRBD2 identical over 13 bases. After removal of 10 bases from V and 11 bases from J, the junction contained 12 bases not matched to a gene. The V gene's germline CDR1 is LNHDA and CDR2 SQIVND (reference sequence). The length of the CDR3 is 14 residues. CDR3 sequence: CATARTSGGAKQYF. The CDR3 nucleotides are TGTGCCACCGCCCGCACTAGCGGGGGGGCCAAGCAGTATTTT.

Remarks on this clone: One junction end does not reproduce the germline sequence, and a read error may be involved. V and J are TRBV7-2 and TRBJ2-5; TRBD1 matches at 8 bases. The CDR3 is made up of 14 amino acids. The germline gives CDR1 SGHTA, CDR2 FQGNSA. The CDR3 region has the DNA TGTGCCGGCAGCTTGGGACAGGACGTTGGGACCCAGTACTTC. It is translated as CAGSLGQDVGTQYF.

The V call is TRBV4-1, the J call TRBJ2-1; the D gene is possibly TRBD2 (5 bases). Trimming left V 1 base short and J 0 bases short, with 19 bases between. Per germline, CDR1 MGHRA and CDR2 YSYEKL. The CDR3 runs to 19 residues. CDR3 in DNA: TGCGCCAGCAGCCAAGCCCGAACAGCGGTGACAACCTCCTACAATGAGCAGTTCTTC. It codes for CASSQARTAVTTSYNEQFF.

The chain recombines TRBV27 with TRBJ1-1, with 8 bases that match TRBD1. Per germline, CDR1 MNHEY and CDR2 SMNVEV (reference sequence). With V trimmed by 3 bases and J by 4 bases, 1 base remained unmatched. There are 13 residues in the CDR3. This chain's CDR3 is CASSLDRVTEAFF. The CDR3 DNA reads TGTGCCAGCAGTTTGGACAGGGTCACTGAAGCTTTCTTT.

This chain links TRBV12-3 or TRBV12-4 with TRBJ2-2; D call uncertain. V lost 6 bases and J lost 5, with 7 bases in between. The CDR3 is 12 residues long. The CDR3 protein is CASSLVTGELFF. CDR3 bases: TGTGCCAGCAGCCTCGTGACCGGGGAGCTGTTTTTT.

The genes are TRBV4-3 and TRBJ1-1; no definite D call. Trimming pared 4 bases from V and 7 bases from J, leaving 7 bases between. CDR3 length: 11 residues. Germline CDR1 reads LGHNA; CDR2 reads YSLEER. The CDR3 coding sequence is TGCGCCAGCAGCCGTGCCGGTGAAGCTTTCTTT. Its protein is CASSRAGEAFF.

The chain combines TRBV12-3 or TRBV12-4 with TRBJ1-2; 7 positions match TRBD1. This CDR3 contains 12 residues. Trimming cost V 5 bases and J 4 bases; bases outside gene matches: 1. CDR3: CASSTGVYGYTF. The CDR3 DNA reads as TGTGCCAGCAGTACAGGGGTCTATGGCTACACCTTC.

The chain employs TRBV7-9 and TRBJ2-1; 7 bases align to TRBD1. Trimming took 5 bases from V and 4 from J; bases not matched to a gene: 5. This CDR3 is built from 14 residues. CDR1 is SEHNR, CDR2 FQNEAQ, per germline (reference sequence). CDR3 DNA: TGTGCCAGCAGCCCTCGGGACAGATACAATGAGCAGTTCTTC. It translates to CASSPRDRYNEQFF.

The chain is built from TRBV7-8 and TRBJ2-7; a possible D gene is TRBD1 (6 bases). Trimming stripped 0 bases from V and 6 bases from J, with 18 bases between. CDR3 size: 16 residues. The germline V gene has CDR1 SGHVS and CDR2 FQNEAQ. The CDR3 loop reads CASSLAGGSIKGEQYF. CDR3 coding DNA: TGTGCCAGCAGCTTAGCAGGGGGTTCGATCAAAGGCGAGCAGTACTTC.

The rearrangement joins TRBV5-6 to TRBJ2-1, with D perhaps matching TRBD1 (6 bases). The CDR3 extends over 13 amino acids. Germline V gives CDR1 SGHDT, CDR2 YYEEEE. V was trimmed by 3 bases and J by 7 bases, leaving 11 bases between them. CDR3 protein: CASSSDSRNEQFF. The CDR3 nucleotides are TGTGCCAGCAGCTCGGACAGTCGAAATGAGCAGTTCTTC.

The V call is TRBV4-1, the J call TRBJ2-3, with D perhaps TRBD2 (5 bases). CDR3 size: 17 residues. V lost 1 base, J lost 0 bases, and 14 bases lay in between. Germline CDR1 and CDR2: MGHRA and YSYEKL. CDR3 sequence reads: CASSQGRGLQSTDTQYF. The CDR3 region has the DNA TGCGCCAGCAGCCAAGGTAGAGGGCTCCAGAGCACAGATACGCAGTATTTT.

This clone showed up just a few times. In DNA form, the CDR3 reads TGCGCCAGCAGTAGGGGACAGGGAGTCTACAATGAGCAGTTCTTC. Translated, it gives CASSRGQGVYNEQFF. The V call is TRBV10-1, the J call TRBJ2-1; 9 nucleotides align to TRBD1. Germline CDR1 reads WNHNN; CDR2 reads SYGVQD (reference sequence). The CDR3 sequence is 15 residues long. V gave up 5 bases and J gave up 3 bases; unmatched junction bases: 5.

This chain joins TRBV6-5 and TRBJ2-3, with 7 positions matching TRBD1. The germline V gene has CDR1 MNHEY and CDR2 SVGAGI. CDR3 length: 14 residues. The V and J ends lost 5 bases and 5 bases, in that order; junction bases with no gene match: 7. CDR3 DNA: TGTGCCAGCAGTCGACTCGACAGGGAAGATACGCAGTATTTT. Its protein product is CASSRLDREDTQYF.

V and J are TRBV29-1 and TRBJ2-2; 7 nucleotides agree with TRBD1. Germline trimming cut 3 bases from V and 6 bases from J; bases unmatched to any gene: 7. From germline, CDR1 is SQVTM and CDR2 ANQGSEA. The CDR3 runs 14 residues. CDR3 residues: CSVERGQGAGELFF. In DNA, the CDR3 is TGCAGCGTTGAGAGGGGGCAGGGGGCCGGGGAGCTGTTTTTT.

This clone was seen once. The chain employs TRBV3-1 (or the pseudogene TRBV3-2) and TRBJ2-1; 7 nucleotides agree with TRBD2. J was trimmed by 6 bases and V by 4 bases; bases with no gene match: 21. The CDR3 consists of 19 residues. The germline V gene has CDR1 LGHDT and CDR2 YNNKEL (reference sequence). The CDR3 DNA is TGTGCCAGCAGCCTTACCTTTCGGGGTAGTGGCGGGAGTGGCAATGAGCAGTTCTTC. It translates to CASSLTFRGSGGSGNEQFF.

This clone was seen more than once but under ten times. The rearrangement links TRBV5-1 to TRBJ2-7, with a weak D call TRBD1 (6 bases). The CDR3 runs to 18 residues. The germline V gene has CDR1 SGHRS and CDR2 YFSETQ. V lost 3 bases and J 6 bases, leaving 28 bases between the germline ends. CDR3 amino acids: CASSSQFTYPRKGGEQYF. In nucleotides, the CDR3 is TGCGCCAGCAGCTCCCAATTCACCTACCCGAGGAAAGGGGGCGAGCAGTACTTC. Full variable domain (rest looked up from reference TRBV5-1 and TRBJ2-7): KAGVTQTPRYLIKTRGQQVTLSCSPISGHRSVSWYQQTPGQGLQFLFEYFSETQRNKGNFPGRFSGRQFSNSRSEMNVSTLELGDSALYLCASSSQFTYPRKGGEQYFGPGTRLTVT.

The chain couples TRBV12-3 or TRBV12-4 to TRBJ2-7; tentative D call: TRBD2 (6 bases). V lost 5 bases and J 2 bases, leaving 10 bases between the germline ends. The CDR3 loop spans 13 amino acids. CDR3 amino acids: CASSPGTPYEQYV. CDR3 bases: TGTGCCAGCAGTCCCGGGACTCCCTACGAGCAGTACGTC.